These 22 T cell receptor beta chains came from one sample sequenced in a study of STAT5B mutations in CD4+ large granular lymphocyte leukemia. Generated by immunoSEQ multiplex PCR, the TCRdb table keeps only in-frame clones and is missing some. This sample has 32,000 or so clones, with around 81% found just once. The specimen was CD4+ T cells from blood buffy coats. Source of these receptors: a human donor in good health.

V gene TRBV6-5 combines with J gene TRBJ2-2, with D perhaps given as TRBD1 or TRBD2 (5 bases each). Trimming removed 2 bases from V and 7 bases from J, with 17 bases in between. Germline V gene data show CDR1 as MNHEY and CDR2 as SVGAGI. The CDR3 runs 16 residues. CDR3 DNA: TGTGCCAGCAGTTACGGGACCGGGGCAGCCATCGGGGAGCTGTTTTTT. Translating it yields CASSYGTGAAIGELFF.

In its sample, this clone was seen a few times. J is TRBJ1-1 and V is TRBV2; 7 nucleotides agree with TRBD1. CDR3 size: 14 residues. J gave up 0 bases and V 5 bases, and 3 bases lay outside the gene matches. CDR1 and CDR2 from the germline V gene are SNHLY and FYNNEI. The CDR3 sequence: CASSTQGMNTEAFF. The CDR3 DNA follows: TGTGCCAGCAGTACACAGGGGATGAACACTGAAGCTTTCTTT.

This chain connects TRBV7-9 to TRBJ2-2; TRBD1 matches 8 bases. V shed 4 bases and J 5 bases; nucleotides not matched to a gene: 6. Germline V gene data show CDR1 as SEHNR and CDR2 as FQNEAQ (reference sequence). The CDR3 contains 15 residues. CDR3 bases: TGTGCCAGCAGCTATCCAGGGGGCTCTACCGGGGAGCTGTTTTTT. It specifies CASSYPGGSTGELFF.

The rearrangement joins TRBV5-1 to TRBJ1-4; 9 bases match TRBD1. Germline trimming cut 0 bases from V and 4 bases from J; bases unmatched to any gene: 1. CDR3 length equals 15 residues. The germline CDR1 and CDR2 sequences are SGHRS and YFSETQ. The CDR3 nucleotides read TGCGCCAGCAGCTTGGTGGGACAGGGTAATGAAAAACTGTTTTTT. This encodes CASSLVGQGNEKLFF.

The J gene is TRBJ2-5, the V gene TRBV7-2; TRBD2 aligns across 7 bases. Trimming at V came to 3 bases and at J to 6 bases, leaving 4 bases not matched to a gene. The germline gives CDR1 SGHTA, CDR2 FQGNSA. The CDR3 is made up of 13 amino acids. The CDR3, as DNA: TGTGCCAGCAGCTTTTCGGGACTACAGACCCAGTACTTC. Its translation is CASSFSGLQTQYF. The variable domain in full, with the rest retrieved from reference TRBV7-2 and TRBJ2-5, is GAGVSQSPSNKVTEKGKDVELRCDPISGHTALYWYRQSLGQGLEFLIYFQGNSAPDKSGLPSDRFSAERTGGSVSTLTIQRTQQEDSAVYLCASSFSGLQTQYFGPGTRLLVL.

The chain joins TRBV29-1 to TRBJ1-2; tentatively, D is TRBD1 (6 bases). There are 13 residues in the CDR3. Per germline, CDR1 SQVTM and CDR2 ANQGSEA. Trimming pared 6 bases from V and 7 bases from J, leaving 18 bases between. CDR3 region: CSVPSAGVSGYTF. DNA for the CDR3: TGCAGCGTCCCTTCCGCAGGGGTCAGTGGCTACACCTTC.

CDR3 sequence (DNA): TGTGCCAGCAGCCTTTGGGGGAGCGGCCGCCAAGAGACCCAGTACTTC. Translated, it gives CASSLWGSGRQETQYF. The rearrangement uses TRBV9 and TRBJ2-5; D tentatively fits TRBD1 or TRBD2 (5 bases each). The CDR3 totals 16 residues. Trimming cost V 4 bases and J 1 base, with 17 bases left between them. Germline assignment: CDR1 SGDLS and CDR2 YYNGEE.

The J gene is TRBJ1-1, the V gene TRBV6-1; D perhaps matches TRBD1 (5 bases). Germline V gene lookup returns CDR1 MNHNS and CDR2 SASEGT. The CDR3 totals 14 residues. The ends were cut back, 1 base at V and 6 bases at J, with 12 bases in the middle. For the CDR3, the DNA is TGTGCCAGCAGTGAAGGGTGGGGCGCCGCTGAAGCTTTCTTT. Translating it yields CASSEGWGAAEAFF.

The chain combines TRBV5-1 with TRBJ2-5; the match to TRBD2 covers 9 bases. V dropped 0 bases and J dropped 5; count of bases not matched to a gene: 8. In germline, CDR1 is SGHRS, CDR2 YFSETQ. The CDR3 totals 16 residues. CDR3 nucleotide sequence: TGCGCCAGCAGCTTGGGGGGGCTAGCGGGAACGGAGACCCAGTACTTC. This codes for CASSLGGLAGTETQYF.

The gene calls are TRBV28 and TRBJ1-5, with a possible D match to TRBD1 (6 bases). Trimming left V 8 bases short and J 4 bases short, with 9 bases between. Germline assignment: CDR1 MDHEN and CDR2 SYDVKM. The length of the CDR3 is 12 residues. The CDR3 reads CASGGANQPQHF. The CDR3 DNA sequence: TGTGCCAGCGGGGGGGCGAATCAGCCCCAGCATTTT.

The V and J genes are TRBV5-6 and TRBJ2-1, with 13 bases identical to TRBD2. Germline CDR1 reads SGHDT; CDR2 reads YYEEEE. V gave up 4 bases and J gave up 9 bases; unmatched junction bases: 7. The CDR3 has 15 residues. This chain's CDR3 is CASSAGLAGVFEQFF. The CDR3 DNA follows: TGTGCCAGCAGCGCAGGACTAGCGGGAGTCTTTGAGCAGTTCTTC.

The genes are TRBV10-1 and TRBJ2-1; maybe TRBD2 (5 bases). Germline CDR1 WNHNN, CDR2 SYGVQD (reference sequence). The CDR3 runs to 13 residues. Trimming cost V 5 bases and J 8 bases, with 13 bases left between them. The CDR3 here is CASSRTAGYEQFF. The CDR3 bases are TGCGCCAGCAGTCGGACGGCGGGCTATGAGCAGTTCTTC.

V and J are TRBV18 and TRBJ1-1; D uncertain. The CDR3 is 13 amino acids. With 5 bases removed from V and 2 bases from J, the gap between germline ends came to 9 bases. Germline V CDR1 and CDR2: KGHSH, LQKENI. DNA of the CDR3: TGTGCCAGCTCAAGGGTACGCAACACTGAAGCTTTCTTT. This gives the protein CASSRVRNTEAFF.

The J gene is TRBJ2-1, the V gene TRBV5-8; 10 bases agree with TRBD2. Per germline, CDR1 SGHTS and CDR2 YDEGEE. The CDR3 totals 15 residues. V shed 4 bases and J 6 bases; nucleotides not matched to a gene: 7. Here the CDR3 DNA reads TGTGCCAGCAGCGACCAGGGACTAGCGAGCAATGAGCAGTTCTTC. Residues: CASSDQGLASNEQFF.

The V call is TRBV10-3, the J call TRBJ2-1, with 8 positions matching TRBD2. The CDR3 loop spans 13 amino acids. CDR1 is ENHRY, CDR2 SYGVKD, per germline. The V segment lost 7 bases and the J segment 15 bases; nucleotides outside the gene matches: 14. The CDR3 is CAITDPLSGKGFF. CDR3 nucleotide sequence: TGTGCCATCACCGACCCCCTTAGCGGGAAGGGGTTCTTC.

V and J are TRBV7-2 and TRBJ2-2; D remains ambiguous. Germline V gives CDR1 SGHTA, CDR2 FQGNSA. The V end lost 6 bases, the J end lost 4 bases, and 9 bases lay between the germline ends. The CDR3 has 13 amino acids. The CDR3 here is CASRRLGTGELFF. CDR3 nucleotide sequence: TGTGCCAGCAGACGGTTGGGCACCGGGGAGCTGTTTTTT.

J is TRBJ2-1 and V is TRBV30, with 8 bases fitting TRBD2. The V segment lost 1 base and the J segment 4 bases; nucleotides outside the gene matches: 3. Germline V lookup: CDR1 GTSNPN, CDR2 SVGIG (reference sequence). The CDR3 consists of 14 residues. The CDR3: CAWSAGTRYNEQFF. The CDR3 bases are TGTGCCTGGAGTGCCGGGACTAGGTACAATGAGCAGTTCTTC.

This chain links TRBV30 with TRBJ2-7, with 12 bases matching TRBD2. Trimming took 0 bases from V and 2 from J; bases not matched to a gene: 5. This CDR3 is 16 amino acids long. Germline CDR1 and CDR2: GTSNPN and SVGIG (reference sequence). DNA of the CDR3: TGTGCCTGGAGTGTTACTAGCGGGAGGCGTACCTACGAGCAGTACTTC. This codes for CAWSVTSGRRTYEQYF.

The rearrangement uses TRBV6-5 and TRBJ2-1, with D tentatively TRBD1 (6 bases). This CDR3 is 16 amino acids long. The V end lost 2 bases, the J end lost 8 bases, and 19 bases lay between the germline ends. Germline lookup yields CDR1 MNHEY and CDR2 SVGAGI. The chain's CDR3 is CASSYRSDRLSDEQFF. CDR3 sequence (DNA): TGTGCCAGCAGTTACCGGAGCGACAGGCTGTCGGATGAGCAGTTCTTC.

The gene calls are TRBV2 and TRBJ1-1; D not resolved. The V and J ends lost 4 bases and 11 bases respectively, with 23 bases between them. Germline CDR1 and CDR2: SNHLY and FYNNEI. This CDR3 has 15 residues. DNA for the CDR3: TGTGCCAGCAGTGTCGGGCTACAAATGGGGATGCCTGCTTTCTTT. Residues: CASSVGLQMGMPAFF. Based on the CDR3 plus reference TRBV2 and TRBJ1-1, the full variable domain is EPEVTQTPSHQVTQMGQEVILRCVPISNHLYFYWYRQILGQKVEFLVSFYNNEISEKSEIFDDQFSVERPDGSNFTLKIRSTKLEDSAMYFCASSVGLQMGMPAFFGQGTRLTVV.

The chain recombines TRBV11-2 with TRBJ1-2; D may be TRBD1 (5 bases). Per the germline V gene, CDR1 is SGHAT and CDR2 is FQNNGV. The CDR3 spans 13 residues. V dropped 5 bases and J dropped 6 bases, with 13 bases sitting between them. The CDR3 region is CASSTDRDNGYTF. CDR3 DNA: TGTGCCAGCAGCACCGACAGAGATAATGGCTACACCTTC.

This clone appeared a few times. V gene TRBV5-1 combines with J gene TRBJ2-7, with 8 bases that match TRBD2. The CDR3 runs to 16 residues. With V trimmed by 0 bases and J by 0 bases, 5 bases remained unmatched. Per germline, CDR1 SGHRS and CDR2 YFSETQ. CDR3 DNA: TGCGCCAGCAGCTTGGAGAGCGGGGGCAGCTCCTACGAGCAGTACTTC. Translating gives CASSLESGGSSYEQYF.